These T cell receptor beta chains were read from a single sample in a study of blood T cell repertoires in COVID-19. TCRdb keeps only in-frame clones here, not all; method: immunoSEQ multiplex PCR. The table has about 54,000 clones, about 90% seen once. Sequenced: peripheral blood. Source of these receptors: a human donor in a cohort sampled during active COVID-19. Both conserved end residues are part of each CDR3. Fields, in order: CDR3 length, V gene, J gene, D gene, clone size, CDR3 DNA, CDR3 protein. A D gene is named only where the DNA matches it firmly. Part of the rows lack a size; the others show once, few, many or a class for expanded clones.

15	TRBV11-1	TRBJ1-6	-	-	TGTGCCAGCAGCTACGGACACGACTATAATTCACCCCTCCACTTT	CASSYGHDYNSPLHF
13	TRBV19	TRBJ2-2	-	-	TGTGCCAGTAGCCCACGAGTAACCGGGGAGCTGTTTTTT	CASSPRVTGELFF
14	TRBV28	TRBJ1-6	-	-	TGTGCCAGCAGTTTAATTGCAGGGCTAGGTCCCCTCCACTTT	CASSLIAGLGPLHF
13	TRBV5-6	TRBJ2-1	TRBD2	once	TGTGGTAGCGGGGGTTTGAATCACAATGAGCAGTTCTTC	CGSGGLNHNEQFF
16	TRBV7-2	TRBJ2-5	TRBD2	-	TGTGCCAGCAGCCAAGTGTCCCGGGGGGGAAGGGAGACCCAGTACTTC	CASSQVSRGGRETQYF
16	TRBV5-6	TRBJ2-1	-	-	TGTGCCAGCAGCTTATTTGTGGGGGCCTTCTACAATGAGCAGTTCTTC	CASSLFVGAFYNEQFF
14	TRBV6-2/TRBV6-3	TRBJ1-5	-	-	TGTGCCAGCAGTGGGACTGATTATTATCAGCCCCAGCATTTT	CASSGTDYYQPQHF
16	TRBV19	TRBJ2-1	TRBD1	once	TGTGCCAGTAGTAAGGCAGGGGGAGCCTCCTACAATGAGCAGTTCTTC	CASSKAGGASYNEQFF
14	TRBV6-5	TRBJ2-7	TRBD2	-	TGTGCCAGCAGCCCCGGGGGGTCCCCCTACGAGCAGTACTTC	CASSPGGSPYEQYF
19	TRBV6-4	TRBJ1-5	TRBD1	few	TGTGCCAGCACCTCCGGGGACAGGGGACGAGGACATGGCAATCAGCCCCAGCATTTT	CASTSGDRGRGHGNQPQHF
14	TRBV6-4	TRBJ2-3	-	-	TGTGCCAGCAGTGATTCAGGGCACACAGATACGCAGTATTTT	CASSDSGHTDTQYF
14	TRBV5-4	TRBJ2-5	-	-	TGTGCCAGCAGCTTGCGTCCAGGGCGGGAGACCCAGTACTTC	CASSLRPGRETQYF
13	TRBV18	TRBJ1-6	-	few	TGTGCCAGCTCACCGGGAGCGGATTCACCCCTCCACTTT	CASSPGADSPLHF
16	TRBV7-9	TRBJ1-5	TRBD1	-	TGTGCCAGCAGCTTAGCCGGGACAGGGGGAAATCAGCCCCAGCATTTT	CASSLAGTGGNQPQHF
16	TRBV3-1/TRBV3-2	TRBJ1-1	TRBD1	-	TGTGCCAGCAGCCTCGGACAGGGGGCGGGCAACACTGAAGCTTTCTTT	CASSLGQGAGNTEAFF
16	TRBV4-3	TRBJ1-4	-	-	TGCGCCAGCAGCCAAGATGTTCAGGGAACTAATGAAAAACTGTTTTTT	CASSQDVQGTNEKLFF
15	TRBV6-5	TRBJ1-3	TRBD1	-	TGTGCCAGCAGTCCACAGGGGCTCTCTGGAAACACCATATATTTT	CASSPQGLSGNTIYF
17	TRBV3-1/TRBV3-2	TRBJ2-1	TRBD2	-	TGTGCCAGCAGCCAGGGCACCGGGACTAGCGGAAACAATGAGCAGTTCTTC	CASSQGTGTSGNNEQFF
14	TRBV7-9	TRBJ2-1	-	once	TGTGCCAGCAGCTTGTCACAGCTGGGCAATGAGCAGTTCTTC	CASSLSQLGNEQFF
15	TRBV27	TRBJ2-1	-	once	TGTGCCAGCAAAATCCCTAGTGGTCCCTACAATGAGCAGTTCTTC	CASKIPSGPYNEQFF
11	TRBV29-1	TRBJ1-1	-	-	TGCAGCGGAATTTGGGCCTCTGCAGCTTTCTTT	CSGIWASAAFF
16	TRBV6-2/TRBV6-3	TRBJ1-2	-	once	TGTGCCAGCTGCCCCCTCCCCGGGACTGTTACCTATGGCTACACCTTC	CASCPLPGTVTYGYTF
14	TRBV6-5	TRBJ1-1	-	-	TGTGCCAGCACAGGGTCCCCCATGAACACTGAAGCTTTCTTT	CASTGSPMNTEAFF
15	TRBV7-9	TRBJ2-7	TRBD1	-	TGTGCCAGCAGCTTCCCCGGGACAGGGACCTACGAGCAGTACTTC	CASSFPGTGTYEQYF
14	TRBV4-2	TRBJ2-3	-	-	TGTGCCAGCAGCCAGCCAAAATTAATGAGTACGCAGTATTTT	CASSQPKLMSTQYF
15	TRBV5-6	TRBJ1-4	-	-	TGTGCCAGCACCTCCTTAGGAGAGGGTGGTGAAAAACTGTTTTTT	CASTSLGEGGEKLFF
15	TRBV14	TRBJ1-3	-	-	TGTGCCAGCAGCCAAGCGAGGGTCTCTGGAAACACCATATATTTT	CASSQARVSGNTIYF
16	TRBV7-2	TRBJ2-5	TRBD2	once	TGTGCCAGCAGCTTAGTACCGGGGGGGGCGGGAGAGACCCAGTACTTC	CASSLVPGGAGETQYF
17	TRBV7-2	TRBJ1-3	-	few	TGTGCCAGCAGCTCCCCAGGATGGGACTCCTCTGGAAACACCATATATTTT	CASSSPGWDSSGNTIYF